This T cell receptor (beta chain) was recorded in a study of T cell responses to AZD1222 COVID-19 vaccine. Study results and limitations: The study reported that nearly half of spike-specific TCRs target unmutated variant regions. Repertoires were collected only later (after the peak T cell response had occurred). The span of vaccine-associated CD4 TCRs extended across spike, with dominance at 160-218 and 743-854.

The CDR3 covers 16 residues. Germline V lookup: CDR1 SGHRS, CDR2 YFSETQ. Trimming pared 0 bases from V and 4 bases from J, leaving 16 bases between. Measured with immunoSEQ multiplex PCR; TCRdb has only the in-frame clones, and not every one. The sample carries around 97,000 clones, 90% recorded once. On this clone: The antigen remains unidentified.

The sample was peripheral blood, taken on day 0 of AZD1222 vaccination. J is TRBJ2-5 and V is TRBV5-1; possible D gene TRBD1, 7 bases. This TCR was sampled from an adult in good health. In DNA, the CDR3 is TGCGCCAGCAGCTTGGGCCAGGGGGGTAGAAGAGAGACCCAGTACTTC. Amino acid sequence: CASSLGQGGRRETQYF.